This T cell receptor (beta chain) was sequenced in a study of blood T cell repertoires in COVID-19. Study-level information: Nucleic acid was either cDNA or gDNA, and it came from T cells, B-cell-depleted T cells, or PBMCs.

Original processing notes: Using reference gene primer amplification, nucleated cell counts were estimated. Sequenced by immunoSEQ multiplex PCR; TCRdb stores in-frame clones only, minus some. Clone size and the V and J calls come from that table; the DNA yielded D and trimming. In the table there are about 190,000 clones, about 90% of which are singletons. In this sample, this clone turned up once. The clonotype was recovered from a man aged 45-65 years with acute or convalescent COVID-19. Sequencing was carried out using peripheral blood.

CDR3 loop: CASTPLTGGNEQFF. CDR3 DNA: TGTGCCAGCACCCCGTTGACAGGGGGGAATGAGCAGTTCTTC. The V gene is TRBV7-9, the J gene TRBJ2-1; 9 nucleotides align to TRBD1. Trimming removed 7 bases from V and 7 bases from J; junction bases left unmatched: 8. CDR3 length: 14 amino acids. Germline V gene data show CDR1 as SEHNR and CDR2 as FQNEAQ (reference sequence).